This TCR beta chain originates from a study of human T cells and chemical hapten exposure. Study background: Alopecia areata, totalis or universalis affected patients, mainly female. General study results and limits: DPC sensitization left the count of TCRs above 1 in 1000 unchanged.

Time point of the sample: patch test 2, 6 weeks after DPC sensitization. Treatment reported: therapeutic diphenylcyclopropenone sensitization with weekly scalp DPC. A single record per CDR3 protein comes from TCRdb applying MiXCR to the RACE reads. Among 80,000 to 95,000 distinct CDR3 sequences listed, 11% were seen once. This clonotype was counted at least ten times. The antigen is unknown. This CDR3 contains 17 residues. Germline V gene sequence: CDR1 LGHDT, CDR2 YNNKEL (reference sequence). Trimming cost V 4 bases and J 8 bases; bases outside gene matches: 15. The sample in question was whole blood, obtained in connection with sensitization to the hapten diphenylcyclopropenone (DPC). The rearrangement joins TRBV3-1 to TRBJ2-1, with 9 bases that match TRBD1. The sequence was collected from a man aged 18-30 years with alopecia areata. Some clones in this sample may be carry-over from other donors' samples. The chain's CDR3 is CASSLSPGQGSFHEQFF. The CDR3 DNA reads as TGTGCCAGCAGCCTTTCCCCGGGACAGGGCTCCTTCCATGAGCAGTTCTTC.